This T cell receptor beta chain is drawn from a study of human T cells and chemical hapten exposure. Study details: Patients having alopecia areata, totalis or universalis were mostly female.

Worth noting for this clonotype: Its target is unknown.

Broader study findings: There was no change with DPC sensitization in TCRs above 1 in 1000 frequency. Donors were affected by alopecia, so their immune reaction might vary from that of healthy individuals.

Library construction involved attaching unique molecular identifiers to individual cDNA molecules, which allowed quantitative, reproducible TCR counting. TCRdb reanalysed the RACE reads using MiXCR and keeps one entry per CDR3 protein. The sample has about 85,000 distinct CDR3 sequences; around 8.8% are singletons. Documented time point: pre-sensitization, week 0. Treatment indicated: therapeutic diphenylcyclopropenone sensitization with weekly scalp DPC. Sequencing was performed on whole blood, taken in connection with sensitization to the hapten diphenylcyclopropenone (DPC). The sequence was collected from a man in his forties with alopecia areata. Some clones in this sample may be carry-over from other donors' samples.

The CDR3 nucleotides are TGTGCCAGCAGCCTCGACAGGGTGTACTACGAGCAGTACGTC. It codes for CASSLDRVYYEQYV. The V call is TRBV2, the J call TRBJ2-7, with TRBD1 matching over 7 bases. The V and J ends lost 6 bases and 3 bases, in that order; junction bases with no gene match: 8. The length of the CDR3 is 14 residues. The V gene's germline CDR1 is SNHLY and CDR2 FYNNEI.